This T cell receptor beta chain was observed in a study of blood T cell repertoires in COVID-19. Study summary: Donors in the United States, Italy and Spain gave samples during acute or convalescent COVID-19. PBMCs, B-cell-depleted T cells, or T cells provided the cDNA or gDNA that made up the material.

In the authors' methods: Estimation of nucleated cell counts relied on the amplification of reference gene primers. Libraries were prepared by immunoSEQ multiplex PCR; TCRdb keeps only in-frame clonotypes and omits some of them. That table supplies the V and J calls and clone size; D and trimming were determined from the DNA. In the table there are under 130,000 clones, about 90% of which are singletons. From germline, CDR1 is MNHEY and CDR2 SVGAGI. The V and J ends lost 6 bases and 12 bases respectively, with 23 bases between them. The CDR3 loop spans 14 amino acids. The sequence was collected from a human donor in a cohort sampled during active COVID-19. Material for sequencing was peripheral blood. The chain uses TRBV6-5 and TRBJ1-2; D is possibly TRBD1 (6 bases). This CDR3 reads CASRGGDYRESHTF. As DNA, the CDR3 is TGTGCCAGCAGGGGGGGGGATTACAGGGAAAGTCACACCTTC.